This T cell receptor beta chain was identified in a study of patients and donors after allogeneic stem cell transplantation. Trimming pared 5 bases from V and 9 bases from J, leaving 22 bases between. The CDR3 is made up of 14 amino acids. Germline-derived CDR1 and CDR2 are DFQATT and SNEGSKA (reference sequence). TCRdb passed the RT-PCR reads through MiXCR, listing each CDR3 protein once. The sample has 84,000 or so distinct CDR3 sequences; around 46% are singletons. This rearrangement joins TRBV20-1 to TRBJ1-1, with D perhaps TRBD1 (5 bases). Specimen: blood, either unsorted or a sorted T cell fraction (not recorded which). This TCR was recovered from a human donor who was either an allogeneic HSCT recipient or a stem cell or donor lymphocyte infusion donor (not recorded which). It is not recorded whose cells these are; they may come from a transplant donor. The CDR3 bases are TGCAGTGCTGGCGAGCCCCCAGGGCCGGGAAAAGCTTTCTTT. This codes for CSAGEPPGPGKAFF.